These 2 T cell receptor beta chains were sequenced from one sample in a study of radiation and T cells in renal cell carcinoma. Repertoires were generated with immunoSEQ multiplex PCR, while TCRdb's copy carries only in-frame clones and drops some. Of 150,000 or so clones in the sample, roughly 84% were seen once. Time point in this sample: baseline pretreatment blood. Documented treatment: 15 Gy SBRT to primary tumor, nephrectomy 4 weeks later. The material sequenced was blood, taken from a patient whose treatment included radiotherapy and nephrectomy. The receptors derive from a woman between 45 and 60 years old with renal cell carcinoma.

The rearrangement links TRBV13 to TRBJ1-1; D gene ambiguous. Germline V gene sequence: CDR1 PRHDT, CDR2 FYEKMQ (reference sequence). V lost 0 bases, J lost 1 base, and 6 bases lay in between. The CDR3 is 14 residues long. CDR3: CASSLGPTNTEAFF. Here the CDR3 DNA reads TGTGCCAGCAGCTTAGGGCCAACGAACACTGAAGCTTTCTTT.

This sequence joins TRBV7-3 and TRBJ2-5, with D maybe TRBD2 (6 bases). Germline V gene data show CDR1 as SGHTA and CDR2 as FQGTGA. The V end lost 0 bases, the J end lost 2 bases, and 10 bases lay between the germline ends. This CDR3 contains 15 residues. The CDR3 DNA is TGTGCCAGCAGCTTAACTCCGGACTATCAAGAGACCCAGTACTTC. This sequence encodes CASSLTPDYQETQYF.